This TCR beta chain was captured by sequencing in a study of blood T cell repertoires in COVID-19. For the study at large: Acute and convalescent COVID-19 samples came from the United States, Italy and Spain. Sources were T cells, B-cell-depleted T cells, or PBMCs; the material itself was cDNA or gDNA.

As processed by the authors: How many nucleated cells were present was estimated from reference gene primer amplification. Generated by immunoSEQ multiplex PCR, the TCRdb table keeps only in-frame clones and is missing some. The D gene and trimming were derived from the DNA, and the V and J assignments and clone size from that table. The sample has 300,000 or so clones; roughly 84% are singletons. The CDR3 covers 15 residues. Germline CDR1 is SGHAT and CDR2 is FQNNGV. The trim removed 5 bases at V and 6 bases at J, leaving 13 bases unmatched. V is TRBV11-2 and J is TRBJ2-7; 7 bases align to TRBD1. The sequencing sample was made of peripheral blood. This receptor was taken from a man aged 50-59 years with active or convalescent COVID-19. The CDR3 loop is CASSPLRTGLFEQYF. The DNA of the CDR3 is TGTGCCAGCAGCCCCCTCAGGACAGGCCTCTTCGAGCAGTACTTC.